This TCR beta chain was documented in a study of CD8+ T cells in alopecia areata. In the study overall: Female C3H/HeJ mice aged 7-10 weeks received skin from spontaneously alopecic C3H/HeJ graft donors aged roughly 6-13 months.

Reverse transcription of extracted RNA yielded cDNA, which provided the sequencing template. The protocol was immunoSEQ multiplex PCR, while the TCRdb copy is restricted to in-frame clones and leaves out a portion. The sample holds roughly 110,000 clones, and no clone turns up only once. Broader study findings: Scalp sequencing captures resident alphabeta T cells of normal skin too.

Note on this clone: Its antigen remains unknown. Each gene name is a mouse one.

The receptor comes from a C3H/HeJ mouse with alopecia areata. For this mouse line, the MHC haplotype is H2-k. The sample consisted of lesional skin.

CDR3 protein: CASSDTGGEDTQYF. CDR3 bases read: TGTGCCAGCAGTGATACTGGGGGAGAAGAC. The V gene is TRBV13-1, the J gene TRBJ2-5, with 8 positions matching TRBD2. The CDR3 end falls 4 residues outside the read, so it is completed with the germline J gene. Germline CDR1 reads NSHNY; CDR2 reads SYGAGN. CDR3 size: 14 residues.